Listed here is a single T cell receptor beta chain. This specimen belongs to a study of cytomegalovirus exposure and HLA in healthy donors. Researchers ran the PCR with 60 Vbeta and 13 Jbeta primers. Here immunoSEQ multiplex PCR was the method, and the copy in TCRdb shows in-frame clones only, minus some. This repertoire includes around 75,000 clones. Germline lookup yields CDR1 KGHSH and CDR2 LQKENI. Trimming removed 2 bases at V and 5 bases at J, with 19 bases between. This CDR3 has 16 amino acids. Specimen: PBMCs. V is TRBV18 and J is TRBJ2-7, with TRBD2 as a possible D gene (6 bases). The sequence derives from a boy aged 5-17 years in good health and CMV-seronegative. The CDR3 protein is CASSPVAQAGGNEQYF. The CDR3 bases are TGTGCCAGCTCACCAGTTGCACAGGCGGGCGGGAACGAGCAGTACTTC. Together with reference TRBV18 and TRBJ2-7, the CDR3 gives the full variable domain: NAGVMQNPRHLVRRRGQEARLRCSPMKGHSHVYWYRQLPEEGLKFMVYLQKENIIDESGMPKERFSAEFPKEGPSILRIQQVVRGDSAAYFCASSPVAQAGGNEQYFGPGTRLTVT.